A single sample is the source of the 9 T cell receptor beta chains below, sequenced in a study of blood T cell repertoires in COVID-19. Repertoires were generated with immunoSEQ multiplex PCR, while TCRdb's copy carries only in-frame clones and drops some. Among a few hundred thousand clones listed, nearly 90% were seen once. Sequencing input: PBMCs or T cells enriched from blood (not recorded which). These receptors were collected from a woman in her 30s who had recovered from COVID-19.

This clone showed up just once. The chain combines TRBV9 with TRBJ1-2, with TRBD1 matching 7 bases. Germline CDR1 is SGDLS and CDR2 is YYNGEE. This CDR3 has 14 amino acids. V lost 2 bases and J lost 5; bases outside the gene matches: 6. CDR3 nucleotide sequence: TGTGCCAGCAGCGTCCAGGGACAGAGATATGGCTACACCTTC. This codes for CASSVQGQRYGYTF.

The chain combines TRBV4-2 with TRBJ2-7, with 14 bases fitting TRBD2. The CDR3 has 15 amino acids. V trimming: 8 bases; J trimming: 0 bases; junction bases outside the gene matches: 3. Germline CDR1 and CDR2: LGHNA and YNFKEQ. Here the CDR3 reads CASGLAGGSSYEQYF. The CDR3, as DNA: TGTGCCAGCGGACTAGCGGGGGGATCCTCCTACGAGCAGTACTTC.

V is TRBV25-1 and J is TRBJ1-1; 8 nucleotides match TRBD1. The CDR3 is 15 amino acids. Germline loops: CDR1 MGHDK, CDR2 SYGVNS. With V trimmed by 1 base and J by 6 bases, 7 bases remained unmatched. CDR3 in DNA: TGTGCCAGCAGTGAATCCGTCGGGACAGGAGCTGAAGCTTTCTTT. Its protein product is CASSESVGTGAEAFF.

The chain has TRBV14 and TRBJ1-6, with 8 positions matching TRBD1. Per germline, CDR1 SGHDN and CDR2 FVKESK. The J segment lost 6 bases and the V segment lost 2 bases, leaving 15 bases of the junction unmatched. The CDR3 length is 19 residues. The CDR3 region has the DNA TGTGCCAGCAGCCAAAGACCACAATCCGGGACAGGCCGTAATTCACCCCTCCACTTT. Amino acid sequence: CASSQRPQSGTGRNSPLHF.

The genes are TRBV19 and TRBJ1-5, with D hard to call. This CDR3 is 17 amino acids long. Per germline, CDR1 LNHDA and CDR2 SQIVND (reference sequence). V shed 0 bases and J shed 2 bases, with 14 bases lying between them. CDR3 DNA: TGTGCCAGTAGTATAGATTTTGCGAGTTCGGGCAATCAGCCCCAGCATTTT. This sequence encodes CASSIDFASSGNQPQHF.

The rearrangement links TRBV5-5 to TRBJ1-1; D is unclear. CDR1 and CDR2 from the germline V gene are SGHKS and YYEKEE (reference sequence). CDR3 size: 14 residues. V lost 3 bases, J lost 3 bases, and 12 bases lay in between. As DNA, the CDR3 is TGTGCCAGCAGCTCGACACCGGGGTACACTGAAGCTTTCTTT. Translated, it gives CASSSTPGYTEAFF.

The chain joins TRBV4-3 to TRBJ1-2, with 7 bases matching TRBD1. The germline gives CDR1 LGHNA, CDR2 YSLEER. This CDR3 spans 14 amino acids. V shed 1 base, J shed 5 bases, and the junction held 4 bases outside the gene matches. The CDR3: CASSQGGTEYGYTF. CDR3 bases: TGCGCCAGCAGCCAAGGCGGGACAGAATATGGCTACACCTTC.

The rearrangement uses TRBV4-1 and TRBJ1-5; 7 positions agree with TRBD1. CDR3 length: 15 amino acids. Per the germline V gene, CDR1 is MGHRA and CDR2 is YSYEKL. The trim removed 4 bases at V and 5 bases at J, leaving 8 bases unmatched. The CDR3 DNA reads TGCGCCAGCAGCCTCTACACAGGGGTGGATCAGCCCCAGCATTTT. Translating it yields CASSLYTGVDQPQHF.

This chain joins TRBV5-1 and TRBJ1-4, with D perhaps matching TRBD1 (5 bases). CDR1 is SGHRS and CDR2 is YFSETQ in the germline V gene. This CDR3 has 15 residues. V was shortened by 3 bases and J by 6 bases, with 15 bases between the two germline ends. CDR3 protein: CASSSEGFFYEKLFF. As DNA, the CDR3 is TGCGCCAGCAGCTCGGAGGGGTTCTTTTATGAAAAACTGTTTTTT.